This T cell receptor (beta chain) originates from a study of CD8+ T cells in alopecia areata (dated by TCRdb to about 2018). Looking at the study overall: Female C3H/HeJ recipients, 7-10 weeks old, were grafted with skin from C3H/HeJ donors with spontaneous alopecia (roughly 6-12 months old). The RNA source kit depended on sample type: the PAXgene miRNA kit for fixed scalp, the miRNeasy kit for PBMCs, and the RNeasy kit for mouse skin. The study used high-throughput TCRbeta sequencing to examine T cell clonal expansion in alopecia areata, in both the C3H/HeJ mouse model and human patients. Human TCRbeta sequencing covered scalp tissue and sorted CD4+ and CD8+ peripheral blood T cells from patchy and totalis/universalis alopecia areata patients and healthy controls. Clonality in the scalp was compared among normal scalp (n=4), patchy alopecia areata scalp (n=8), and alopecia totalis/universalis scalp (n=8). TCRbeta CDR3 regions were amplified by immunoSEQ multiplex PCR using 35 Vbeta forward and 13 Jbeta reverse primers. Study-wide findings and limitations: Unlike mouse skin, where gammadelta T cells dominate, normal human skin contains resident alphabeta T cells that get sequenced too, which complicates analysis of the scalp TCR repertoire. Compared with mice, TCR sequences shared between patients were less clear, possibly partly because of HLA diversity across the patient population. Lesional scalp, especially in alopecia totalis/universalis, showed higher clonality and more expanded CD8+ clones than normal scalp, suggesting antigenic drive.

V and J lose 7 bases and 0 bases, and a span of 8 bases separates them. CDR1 and CDR2 are read off the germline V gene as NNHDY and SYVADS. From its cysteine to its phenylalanine, the CDR3 spans 13 amino acids. Only the CDR3 bases that were read are kept: 27 of them, in frame from base 1. This clone was seen ten or more times. Which antigen it targets is not known. This receptor came from a mouse, so its gene names and germline sequences are mouse ones too. The CDR3 end is not reached by the read, which stops 4 residues before it; the germline J gene fills it in. Library preparation used the immunoSEQ multiplex PCR assay. RNA was extracted from all samples and reverse transcribed into cDNA as template for TCR sequencing. SuperScript III was used to make first-strand cDNA, primed with a 2:1 mix of oligo-dT and random hexamers. A synthetic immune receptor repertoire was used to measure amplification bias, and any remaining bias was corrected computationally. Libraries were sequenced on Illumina HiSeq with 60 bp reads covering the CDR3, read from J toward V. The source study handled its data this way. Raw reads were preprocessed to remove errors, and CDR3 was defined according to IMGT conventions as the region from the conserved cysteine to phenylalanine. Clonality was computed by normalizing Shannon entropy by log2 of the number of productive unique TCRs and subtracting the result from 1. Scalp TCRbeta sequences were cross-referenced with sorted blood CD4 and CD8 repertoires so that the CD4 or CD8 identity of scalp clones could be inferred. The source is immuneACCESS, and TCRdb retained only in-frame sequences with V and J called. Part of the clones is not carried over; for the studies checked, unresolved V genes explain less than half of this, and the remainder is unexplained. V, J and clone size derive from that table, while D and trimming were established from the DNA sequence. For this sample, some 110,000 clones are listed, none of them singletons. The leading ten clones occupy 15% to 20% of the sample.

The rearrangement combines TRBV13-3 with TRBJ2-1; the D region possibly corresponds to TRBD2 (6 bases align). Sequenced: lesional skin. The receptor's source is a C3H/HeJ mouse with alopecia areata. For this strain, the MHC haplotype is H2-k. CDR3 bases read: TGTGCCAGCCGGGACTTTAACTATGCT. The encoded protein is CASRDFNYA. The whole CDR3 sequence reads CASRDFNYAEQFF.